This record looks at one T cell receptor (beta chain) sequence and its context. No antigen is known for it. The length of the CDR3 is 13 residues. CDR1 is MNHNS and CDR2 is SASEGT in the germline V gene. V was pared by 5 bases and J by 5 bases, with 12 bases between. The data belong to a study of graft-versus-host responses after intestinal transplantation. TCRdb's table, derived via immunoSEQ multiplex PCR, lists solely in-frame clones and lacks some. The sample has about 88,000 clones, 85% to 95% seen once. V usage is TRBV6-1 and J usage is TRBJ1-2; D gene uncertain. Sequencing was performed on unstimulated CD4+ T cells sorted from spleen or lymph node cells, taken before transplant. This TCR derives from a human donor who was the organ donor for an intestinal transplant. CDR3 region: CASSSWAGYGYTF. The CDR3 DNA reads TGTGCCAGCAGTTCGTGGGCTGGATATGGCTACACCTTC.